What follows are 32 T cell receptor beta chains derived from one specimen sequenced in a study of blood T cells in healthy people across ages. Combining a sample-barcoded 5' primer with a J-beta primer mix, a second PCR ran for roughly 7 to 11 cycles. TCRdb independently ran MiXCR on the 5' RACE reads; one entry per CDR3 protein. This table holds 660,000 or so distinct CDR3 sequences, under 70% found once. The sequenced sample was blood. These receptors all come from a man in his 60s in good health.

In this sample, this clonotype turned up a few times. The chain carries TRBV29-1 and TRBJ2-5, with 9 bases matching TRBD1. The CDR3 covers 14 residues. V was pared by 3 bases and J by 5 bases, with 7 bases of the junction left unmatched. Germline CDR1 and CDR2: SQVTM and ANQGSEA. The CDR3 region is CSVDSGQGDETQYF. CDR3 bases: TGCAGCGTTGACTCGGGACAGGGAGACGAGACCCAGTACTTC.

The chain employs TRBV21-1 and TRBJ2-7; the table's D gene call, TRBD1, was not cross checked with the DNA. TRBV21-1 is a known pseudogene. This CDR3 is built from 16 residues. CDR3 loop: CAINTQGGRKSDEQYF. As DNA, the CDR3 is TGTGCCATCAACACTCAAGGGGGGAGAAAAAGCGACGAGCAGTACTTC.

The chain has TRBV20-1 and TRBJ2-5, with D perhaps assigned TRBD1 or TRBD2 (5 bases each). V was cut by 6 bases and J by 4 bases, with 12 bases left in between. The CDR3 spans 12 residues. Germline-derived CDR1 and CDR2 are DFQATT and SNEGSKA (reference sequence). CDR3 in DNA: TGCAGTGCCGATCGGGACCCAGAGACCCAGTACTTC. Translation: CSADRDPETQYF.

This chain connects TRBV29-1 to TRBJ2-7, with 8 bases aligning to TRBD2. Trimming took 4 bases from V and 1 from J; bases not matched to a gene: 12. The CDR3 totals 16 residues. The germline gives CDR1 SQVTM, CDR2 ANQGSEA. CDR3 in amino acids: CSVGGLFAGGSYEQYF. The CDR3 DNA follows: TGCAGCGTTGGCGGTTTGTTTGCGGGGGGATCCTACGAGCAGTACTTC.

The chain is built from TRBV7-2 and TRBJ2-7, with a possible D match to TRBD2 (6 bases). Looked up from germline, CDR1 is SGHTA and CDR2 is FQGNSA. The CDR3 consists of 14 residues. Trimming shortened V by 8 bases and J by 2 bases, and 16 bases separated the two germline ends. The CDR3 bases are TGTGCCAGCGTCTCTGGGGCGGGACCCTACGAGCAGTACTTC. It specifies CASVSGAGPYEQYF.

The chain employs TRBV18 and TRBJ2-7; the match to TRBD2 covers 8 bases. The DNA matches TRBJ2-5 better at its end, which makes the J call doubtful. The CDR3 runs 15 residues. CDR1 and CDR2 (germline): KGHSH, LQKENI. As DNA, the CDR3 is TGTGCCAGCTCACCACCTAGCGGGAACCAAGAGACCCAGTACTTC. Encoded protein: CASSPPSGNQETQYF.

This clonotype was seen ten or more times. The chain is built from TRBV3-1 and TRBJ2-1; perhaps D is TRBD1 or TRBD2 (6 bases each). The V gene lost 4 bases and the J gene lost 7 bases, with 26 bases spanning the gap. The CDR3 spans 18 residues. Per germline, CDR1 LGHDT and CDR2 YNNKEL (reference sequence). The CDR3 sequence: CASSRGRRGSPGLNEQFF. The CDR3 bases are TGTGCCAGCAGCCGGGGGAGGAGGGGGAGCCCTGGTTTGAATGAGCAGTTCTTC.

V is TRBV4-1 and J is TRBJ2-1; 8 positions agree with TRBD1. CDR1 MGHRA and CDR2 YSYEKL come from the germline V gene. The trim removed 0 bases at V and 8 bases at J, leaving 9 bases unmatched. The CDR3 covers 16 residues. CDR3 sequence reads: CASSQETGQDLYEQFF. CDR3 sequence (DNA): TGCGCCAGCAGCCAAGAAACGGGACAGGACCTCTATGAGCAGTTCTTC.

The CDR3 region has the DNA TGCGCCAGCAGCCAAGATGTCCCCTCCGGTCTAGCGGGGGCACAAGAGACCCAGTACTTC. Protein: CASSQDVPSGLAGAQETQYF. The rearrangement uses TRBV4-1 and TRBJ2-5; 10 nucleotides agree with TRBD2. Trimming at V came to 0 bases and at J to 2 bases, leaving 15 bases not matched to a gene. This CDR3 region has 20 residues. The V gene's germline CDR1 is MGHRA and CDR2 YSYEKL.

In its sample, this clonotype was seen many times. A read error may be the cause here, since a much bigger clone is one base away. The chain recombines TRBV10-3 with TRBJ2-5, with 7 bases matching TRBD1. V was clipped by 10 bases and J by 11 bases; unmatched bases: 16. The CDR3 contains 13 residues. Germline CDR1 and CDR2: ENHRY and SYGVKD. The CDR3 spells CASARGQADEQYF. The CDR3 DNA follows: TGTGCCAGCGCTAGAGGACAGGCCGATGAGCAGTACTTC.

The gene calls are TRBV6-2 or TRBV6-3 and TRBJ2-6; D is unresolved. From germline, CDR1 is MNHEY and CDR2 SVGEGT. Deletions cut 2 bases from V and 0 bases from J, with 14 bases between. CDR3 length equals 18 residues. The CDR3 DNA follows: TGTGCCAGCAGTTACAGTGCAGGACCAAGCTCTGGGGCCAACGTCCTGACTTTC. Encoded protein: CASSYSAGPSSGANVLTF.

The chain has TRBV2 and TRBJ2-1, with 9 bases that match TRBD1. Germline V gene sequence: CDR1 SNHLY, CDR2 FYNNEI. The V and J ends lost 6 bases and 7 bases, in that order; junction bases with no gene match: 10. The CDR3 covers 15 residues. The CDR3 DNA reads as TGTGCCAGCAGCCCCCGGACAGGGGATGGGAATGAGCAGTTCTTC. It specifies CASSPRTGDGNEQFF. The complete variable domain, with remaining parts taken from reference TRBV2 and TRBJ2-1, reads EPEVTQTPSHQVTQMGQEVILRCVPISNHLYFYWYRQILGQKVEFLVSFYNNEISEKSEIFDDQFSVERPDGSNFTLKIRSTKLEDSAMYFCASSPRTGDGNEQFFGPGTRLTVL.

This clonotype was seen more than once but under ten times. V is TRBV6-2 or TRBV6-3 and J is TRBJ2-4; D possibly corresponds to TRBD2 (5 bases). Trimming left V 6 bases short and J 3 bases short, with 15 bases between. The CDR3 extends over 15 amino acids. Germline CDR1 MNHEY, CDR2 SVGEGT. The CDR3 sequence is CASSKTTSSKNIQYF. In DNA form, the CDR3 reads TGTGCCAGCAGCAAGACTACCTCCAGCAAAAACATTCAGTACTTC.

The chain recombines TRBV20-1 with TRBJ2-6; D is perhaps TRBD2 (6 bases). The CDR3 sequence is 14 residues long. The ends were cut back, 6 bases at V and 0 bases at J, with 9 bases in the middle. Per germline, CDR1 DFQATT and CDR2 SNEGSKA (reference sequence). The CDR3 region has the DNA TGCAGTGCGGAGGGCAACTCTGGGGCCAACGTCCTGACTTTC. This codes for CSAEGNSGANVLTF.

The chain is built from TRBV10-2 and TRBJ2-5, with TRBD1 matching over 10 bases. The J call may not be correct, given that the DNA end is closer to TRBJ2-7. CDR1 WSHSY and CDR2 SAAADI come from the germline V gene. The CDR3 has 13 amino acids. For the CDR3, the DNA is TGCGCCAGCCGGGACAGGGGATTCAACGAGCAGTACTTC. Residues: CASRDRGFNEQYF.

This clonotype was seen a single time. This could be a read error, since a much larger clone is one nucleotide away. The J gene is TRBJ2-1, the V gene TRBV7-2, with TRBD1 matching over 9 bases. The J call may not be correct, given that the DNA end is closer to TRBJ2-7. Germline CDR1 SGHTA, CDR2 FQGNSA. This CDR3 has 16 amino acids. The CDR3 DNA reads TGTGCCAGCAGCGAGGTAGGGACAGGGACCTACAATGAGCAGTACTTC. It encodes CASSEVGTGTYNEQYF.

J is TRBJ2-5 and V is TRBV7-9, with no clear D. Looked up from germline, CDR1 is SEHNR and CDR2 is FQNEAQ (reference sequence). The CDR3 is made up of 15 amino acids. V was pared by 5 bases and J by 0 bases, with 13 bases between. The CDR3 bases are TGTGCCAGCAGCCCGGAAGGGTTACACCAAGAGACCCAGTACTTC. Residues: CASSPEGLHQETQYF.

The rearrangement joins TRBV5-1 to TRBJ2-1; no definite D call. The V end lost 1 base, the J end lost 0 bases, and 8 bases lay between the germline ends. From germline, CDR1 is SGHRS and CDR2 YFSETQ. The CDR3 sequence is 15 residues long. The CDR3 nucleotides are TGCGCCAGCAGCTTGCAAGGGCGCTCCTACAATGAGCAGTTCTTC. Amino acid sequence: CASSLQGRSYNEQFF.

The chain links TRBV6-1 to TRBJ2-6; D is possibly TRBD1 or TRBD2 (5 bases each). The V gene's germline CDR1 is MNHNS and CDR2 SASEGT. This CDR3 has 15 amino acids. V was trimmed by 8 bases and J by 5 bases, leaving 16 bases between them. The CDR3 DNA follows: TGTGCCAGCTCGATAGGGACCATCAGGGCCAACGTCCTGACTTTC. Translation gives CASSIGTIRANVLTF.

The sample holds a few counts of this clonotype. V usage is TRBV20-1 and J usage is TRBJ2-1, with TRBD2 matching 12 bases. The CDR3 has 18 residues. CDR1 DFQATT and CDR2 SNEGSKA come from the germline V gene (reference sequence). Unmatched junction bases numbered 12, after V lost 6 bases and J lost 0 bases. The CDR3 here is CSAPSGLAGSGSYNEQFF. The CDR3 DNA follows: TGCAGTGCCCCCAGCGGACTAGCGGGGAGCGGCTCCTACAATGAGCAGTTCTTC.

The rearrangement joins TRBV29-1 to TRBJ2-4, with D hard to call. V was clipped by 6 bases and J by 15 bases, with 18 bases between them. CDR3 length: 11 residues. Germline values: CDR1 SQVTM, CDR2 ANQGSEA. CDR3 residues: CSVGSYNERYF. In nucleotides, the CDR3 is TGCAGCGTAGGCTCCTACAATGAGCGGTACTTC.

The chain uses TRBV6-1 and TRBJ1-3, with TRBD1 identical over 7 bases. Germline assignment: CDR1 MNHNS and CDR2 SASEGT. The CDR3 covers 15 residues. The V gene end was trimmed by 1 base and the J gene end by 4 bases; junction bases not matched to a gene: 4. CDR3 loop: CASSEGGGGGNTIYF. DNA of the CDR3: TGTGCCAGCAGTGAAGGGGGAGGGGGCGGAAACACCATATATTTT.

To note about this clonotype: Sequence at one end of the junction differs from germline and may be a read error. The rearrangement joins TRBV6-5 to TRBJ1-4, with D unresolved. CDR1 MNHEY and CDR2 SVGAGI come from the germline V gene. This CDR3 has 15 amino acids. The CDR3 loop reads CASRYSKGGGEKLFF. CDR3 coding DNA: TGTGCCAGCAGATACTCGAAAGGAGGAGGGGAAAAACTGTTTTTT.

In its sample, this clonotype was seen many times. The rearrangement uses TRBV28 and TRBJ2-4, with D perhaps TRBD2 (6 bases). The J call may be mistaken, given a closer DNA end match to TRBJ2-5. Germline CDR1 MDHEN, CDR2 SYDVKM. This CDR3 is built from 12 residues. The CDR3 region has the DNA TGTGCCAGCAGCGACAGCGGGGAGACCCAGTACTTC. It is translated as CASSDSGETQYF.

There are a few counts of this clonotype. The J gene is TRBJ2-5, the V gene TRBV28; 8 bases agree with TRBD1. In germline, CDR1 is MDHEN, CDR2 SYDVKM. Trimming cost V 5 bases and J 5 bases; bases outside gene matches: 10. This CDR3 region has 15 residues. DNA of the CDR3: TGTGCCAGCAGTAACACCGGGACAGGCAAGGAGACCCAGTACTTC. It specifies CASSNTGTGKETQYF.

The chain carries TRBV2 and TRBJ2-7, with D tentatively TRBD1 or TRBD2 (5 bases each). Germline V lookup: CDR1 SNHLY, CDR2 FYNNEI. The CDR3 extends over 14 amino acids. The V gene lost 4 bases and the J gene lost 0 bases, with 10 bases spanning the gap. The CDR3 bases are TGTGCCAGCAGTGTGGGGACGGTCTCCTACGAGCAGTACTTC. This gives the protein CASSVGTVSYEQYF.

CDR3 region: CAISGNSPNYGYTF. Here the CDR3 DNA reads TGTGCCATCAGTGGGAACAGTCCTAACTATGGCTACACCTTC. The rearrangement links TRBV10-3 to TRBJ1-2; D remains ambiguous. The CDR3 covers 14 residues. Germline CDR1 and CDR2: ENHRY and SYGVKD. V was clipped by 4 bases and J by 0 bases, with 9 bases between them.

This clonotype was picked up a small number of times. The rearrangement links TRBV20-1 to TRBJ1-6; 10 bases match TRBD1. CDR1 and CDR2 from the germline V gene are DFQATT and SNEGSKA (reference sequence). The CDR3 contains 14 residues. The V segment lost 3 bases and the J segment 9 bases; nucleotides outside the gene matches: 5. In DNA, the CDR3 is TGCAGTGCTAGCCCGGGACAGGGGATTTCACCCCTCCACTTT. This codes for CSASPGQGISPLHF.

This clonotype appeared a single time. V and J are TRBV5-1 and TRBJ1-4, with 8 bases aligning to TRBD1. The CDR3 totals 15 residues. The germline V gene has CDR1 SGHRS and CDR2 YFSETQ. The ends lost 4 bases at V and 6 bases at J; junction bases unmatched: 8. Here the CDR3 DNA reads TGCGCCAGCAGCGGATCAGGGGGCGTTTATGAAAAACTGTTTTTT. It codes for CASSGSGGVYEKLFF. Drawing the rest from reference TRBV5-1 and TRBJ1-4, the complete variable domain is KAGVTQTPRYLIKTRGQQVTLSCSPISGHRSVSWYQQTPGQGLQFLFEYFSETQRNKGNFPGRFSGRQFSNSRSEMNVSTLELGDSALYLCASSGSGGVYEKLFFGSGTQLSVL.

This clonotype was counted a few times. This rearrangement joins TRBV4-2 to TRBJ1-2, with D hard to call. Trimming pared 1 base from V and 0 bases from J, leaving 9 bases between. The CDR3 runs 15 residues. Per germline, CDR1 LGHNA and CDR2 YNFKEQ. In DNA, the CDR3 is TGTGCCAGCAGCCAAGTGAACCGAGCTAACTATGGCTACACCTTC. This translates into CASSQVNRANYGYTF.

The V call is TRBV7-2, the J call TRBJ2-5; 9 bases line up with TRBD2. The V and J ends lost 8 bases and 4 bases, in that order; junction bases with no gene match: 11. The CDR3 is 15 amino acids. Germline V lookup: CDR1 SGHTA, CDR2 FQGNSA. In nucleotides, the CDR3 is TGTGCCAGCGGCTCCTCGGGGACTAGCCGAGAGACCCAGTACTTC. Amino acids: CASGSSGTSRETQYF.

This clonotype was recorded a few times. The chain couples TRBV5-1 to TRBJ2-5, with 8 bases aligning to TRBD2. From germline, CDR1 is SGHRS and CDR2 YFSETQ. Unmatched junction bases numbered 10, after V lost 2 bases and J lost 1 base. The length of the CDR3 is 17 residues. This CDR3 reads CASSLRGVAGIQETQYF. The CDR3 region has the DNA TGCGCCAGCAGCTTAAGAGGCGTAGCGGGGATCCAAGAGACCCAGTACTTC.